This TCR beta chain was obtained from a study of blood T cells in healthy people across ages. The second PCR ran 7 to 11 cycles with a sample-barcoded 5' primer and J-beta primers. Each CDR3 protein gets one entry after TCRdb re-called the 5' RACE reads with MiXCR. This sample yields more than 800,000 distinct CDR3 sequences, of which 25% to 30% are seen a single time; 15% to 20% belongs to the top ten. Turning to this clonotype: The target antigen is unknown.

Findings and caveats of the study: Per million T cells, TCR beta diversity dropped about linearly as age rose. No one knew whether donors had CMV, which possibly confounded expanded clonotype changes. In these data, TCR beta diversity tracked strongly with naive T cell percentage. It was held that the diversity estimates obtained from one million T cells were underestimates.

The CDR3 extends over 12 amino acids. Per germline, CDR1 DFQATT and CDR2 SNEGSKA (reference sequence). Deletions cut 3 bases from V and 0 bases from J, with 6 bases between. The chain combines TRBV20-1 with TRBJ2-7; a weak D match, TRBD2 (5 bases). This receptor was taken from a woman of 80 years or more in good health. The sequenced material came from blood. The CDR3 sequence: CSARRVSYEQYF. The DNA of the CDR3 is TGCAGTGCTAGGAGGGTCTCCTACGAGCAGTACTTC.